This TCR beta chain was identified in a study of a mutant IDH1 vaccine in newly diagnosed glioma. Study at large: Patients were pretreated with radiotherapy, temozolomide, or both, mostly both. Study-wide results and limits: In about 93% of patients, immune responses induced by the vaccine occurred. Changes in the top peripheral T cell clonotypes seemingly had no bearing on pseudoprogression.

The method was immunoSEQ multiplex PCR; TCRdb's version includes in-frame clones alone and lacks a portion of them. The sample carries under 65,000 clones, about three quarters recorded once. This CDR3 has 13 residues. From germline, CDR1 is MNHGY and CDR2 SAAAGT. The junction had 5 bases not matched to a gene; V was cut back by 9 bases and J by 6 bases. Time point here: baseline, week 1 (first vaccination visit). The treatment was: pre-vaccination baseline after standard-of-care therapy. Astrocytomas that were new, WHO grade 3 or 4, IDH1-mutant and ATRX-lost were present in the donors. For this clone: As yet, its antigen is unknown.

This rearrangement joins TRBV6-8 to TRBJ2-2; 9 bases agree with TRBD1. The receptor's source is a woman aged 40 to 50 with glioma. The sequenced sample was PBMCs, obtained from a glioma patient treated with radiotherapy, temozolomide or both. The CDR3 DNA is TGTGCCAGAAATAACAGGGGGCCCGGGGAGCTGTTTTTT. The encoded protein is CARNNRGPGELFF.